The rows below give T cell receptor beta chains drawn from one sample of a study of blood T cell repertoires in COVID-19. Some clones are missing from TCRdb's copy, which holds only in-frame ones; the method was immunoSEQ multiplex PCR. Of around 130,000 clones in the sample, roughly 90% were seen once. Source material: peripheral blood. These receptors were collected from a man aged 45-65 years with active or convalescent COVID-19. CDR3s include the opening cysteine and the closing phenylalanine or tryptophan. The order of the fields is J gene, D gene, V gene, CDR3 protein. The D gene is left open where the match is weak.

j_call: TRBJ1-1; d_call: -; v_call: TRBV6-2/TRBV6-3; cdr3_aa: CASSYGDRTRNTEAFF
j_call: TRBJ1-2; d_call: TRBD1; v_call: TRBV5-1; cdr3_aa: CASSWTGGERGGYTF
j_call: TRBJ2-1; d_call: TRBD2; v_call: TRBV7-9; cdr3_aa: CASSKGLGSNGEQFF
j_call: TRBJ1-3; d_call: TRBD1; v_call: TRBV30; cdr3_aa: CAWGTGANTIYF
j_call: TRBJ2-7; d_call: TRBD1; v_call: TRBV29-1; cdr3_aa: CSGRETGGHEQYF
j_call: TRBJ1-2; d_call: -; v_call: TRBV7-2; cdr3_aa: CASSLGVQSNYGYTF
j_call: TRBJ1-3; d_call: -; v_call: TRBV12-5; cdr3_aa: CASGTGSSGNTIYF
j_call: TRBJ2-1; d_call: TRBD1; v_call: TRBV6-5; cdr3_aa: CASSPGQGPNEQFF
j_call: TRBJ1-4; d_call: TRBD1; v_call: TRBV6-6; cdr3_aa: CASSGTAYNEKLFF
j_call: TRBJ2-1; d_call: TRBD2; v_call: TRBV5-6; cdr3_aa: CASSLRREYAEQFF
j_call: TRBJ1-1; d_call: -; v_call: TRBV19; cdr3_aa: CASTVGRASTEAFF
j_call: TRBJ1-2; d_call: TRBD1; v_call: TRBV10-3; cdr3_aa: CAISVNRKGQGNYGYTF
j_call: TRBJ2-2; d_call: TRBD1; v_call: TRBV4-1; cdr3_aa: CASSQETGVNTGELFF
j_call: TRBJ2-5; d_call: -; v_call: TRBV3-1/TRBV3-2; cdr3_aa: CASSQDLSGEVETQYF
j_call: TRBJ2-5; d_call: TRBD2; v_call: TRBV6-5; cdr3_aa: CASSYRTSEETQYF
j_call: TRBJ1-6; d_call: TRBD1; v_call: TRBV5-1; cdr3_aa: CASSLDGTDSPLHF
j_call: TRBJ2-7; d_call: -; v_call: TRBV6-1; cdr3_aa: CASSETFRDYEQYF
j_call: TRBJ2-3; d_call: -; v_call: TRBV10-3; cdr3_aa: CAISESQNPPDTQYF
j_call: TRBJ2-7; d_call: -; v_call: TRBV9; cdr3_aa: CASSKQGLSPEQYF
j_call: TRBJ2-5; d_call: TRBD1; v_call: TRBV9; cdr3_aa: CASSPTGGRETQYF
j_call: TRBJ1-1; d_call: -; v_call: TRBV7-2; cdr3_aa: CASSWGGRNTEAFF
j_call: TRBJ2-5; d_call: TRBD1; v_call: TRBV6-5; cdr3_aa: CASSYRPGTGGIQYF
j_call: TRBJ1-1; d_call: TRBD1; v_call: TRBV28; cdr3_aa: CASSLWGTGGWSTEAFF
j_call: TRBJ2-3; d_call: -; v_call: TRBV4-1; cdr3_aa: CASSQDKRGLGTDTQYF
j_call: TRBJ2-1; d_call: -; v_call: TRBV28; cdr3_aa: CASSSVEFHNEQFF